This entry lists 21 T cell receptor beta chains sequenced from one sample in a study of CD8 T cells in ankylosing spondylitis. TCRdb reprocessed the 5' RACE reads via MiXCR and lists one record per CDR3 protein. The data show 200,000 or so distinct CDR3 sequences, 10% to 15% seen once. Sequenced input: blood, either unsorted or a sorted T cell fraction (not recorded which). All receptors derive from a female donor with ankylosing spondylitis or in good health (not recorded which).

There are many counts of this clonotype. The chain recombines TRBV6-2 or TRBV6-3 with TRBJ2-7; unclear D gene. The germline V and J ends were trimmed by 5 bases and 0 bases, with 8 bases remaining between them. Germline V gives CDR1 MNHEY, CDR2 SVGEGT. CDR3 length: 13 amino acids. The DNA of the CDR3 is TGTGCCAGCAGTACCTGGGACTCCTACGAGCAGTACTTC. This gives the protein CASSTWDSYEQYF.

The V and J genes are TRBV15 and TRBJ2-6; D is uncertain. Germline V CDR1 and CDR2: LNHNV, YYDKDF (reference sequence). Trimming cost V 0 bases and J 0 bases, with 12 bases left between them. The CDR3 has 18 residues. The CDR3: CATSRDLGPNSGANVLTF. The CDR3, as DNA: TGTGCCACCAGCAGAGATCTTGGGCCCAACTCTGGGGCCAACGTCCTGACTTTC. The full variable domain, completed using reference TRBV15 and TRBJ2-6, is DAMVIQNPRYQVTQFGKPVTLSCSQTLNHNVMYWYQQKSSQAPKLLFHYYDKDFNNEADTPDNFQSRRPNTSFCFLDIRSPGLGDTAMYLCATSRDLGPNSGANVLTFGAGSRLTVL.

The chain carries TRBV4-3 and TRBJ1-2; 7 positions match TRBD1. V lost 0 bases and J lost 4; bases outside the gene matches: 5. Germline CDR1 and CDR2: LGHNA and YSLEER. The CDR3 length is 15 residues. The CDR3, as DNA: TGCGCCAGCAGCCAAGAACCCAGGGGGGGCTATGGCTACACCTTC. Amino acids: CASSQEPRGGYGYTF.

V is TRBV12-3 or TRBV12-4 and J is TRBJ1-1; D unclear. V gave up 1 base and J gave up 4 bases, with 13 bases separating them. This CDR3 has 15 residues. This chain's CDR3 is CASSLGAGPSTEAFF. Here the CDR3 DNA reads TGTGCCAGCAGTTTAGGAGCAGGCCCTTCCACTGAAGCTTTCTTT.

V and J are TRBV30 and TRBJ2-3, with 7 bases lining up with TRBD2. Germline-derived CDR1 and CDR2 are GTSNPN and SVGIG (reference sequence). This CDR3 has 14 amino acids. With 4 bases clipped from V and 2 bases from J, the junction kept 6 bases outside the gene matches. Here the CDR3 reads CAWTGGRVTDTQYF. The CDR3 nucleotides are TGTGCCTGGACTGGCGGGAGAGTCACAGATACGCAGTATTTT.

This clonotype showed up just a few times. The V and J genes are TRBV7-3 and TRBJ2-3; tentative D call: TRBD2 (6 bases). V shed 6 bases and J shed 1 base, with 14 bases lying between them. The CDR3 contains 15 residues. Germline CDR1 SGHTA, CDR2 FQGTGA. The CDR3 loop reads CASSFGGTRTDTQYF. DNA of the CDR3: TGTGCCAGCAGTTTTGGGGGGACCCGCACAGATACGCAGTATTTT.

The V and J genes are TRBV7-9 and TRBJ2-7, with 8 positions matching TRBD2. This CDR3 region has 15 residues. In germline, CDR1 is SEHNR, CDR2 FQNEAQ (reference sequence). The ends lost 3 bases at V and 2 bases at J; junction bases unmatched: 6. The CDR3 spells CASSLGGTRAYEQYF. DNA of the CDR3: TGTGCCAGCAGCTTGGGTGGGACTAGAGCCTACGAGCAGTACTTC.

This clonotype was seen many times. This chain uses TRBV27 with TRBJ1-2; 10 bases match TRBD1. The CDR3 has 15 amino acids. The ends lost 5 bases at V and 6 bases at J; junction bases unmatched: 9. The V gene's germline CDR1 is MNHEY and CDR2 SMNVEV (reference sequence). The DNA for the CDR3 is TGTGCCAGCAGTGCCCGGGACAGGGGAATGCATGGCTACACCTTC. Its translation: CASSARDRGMHGYTF.

This clonotype was recorded many times. CDR3 residues: CSVRIGRANGELFF. For the CDR3, the DNA is TGCAGCGTTAGGATCGGGAGAGCGAACGGGGAGCTGTTTTTT. V is TRBV29-1 and J is TRBJ2-2, with D maybe TRBD2 (6 bases). V was pared by 5 bases and J by 7 bases, with 17 bases between. CDR1 and CDR2 (germline): SQVTM, ANQGSEA. The length of the CDR3 is 14 residues.

This clonotype showed up many times. The chain has TRBV20-1 and TRBJ1-4; perhaps TRBD1 as D (5 bases). The CDR3 totals 12 residues. Germline loops: CDR1 DFQATT, CDR2 SNEGSKA (reference sequence). Trimming took 4 bases from V and 7 from J, leaving 10 bases between them. In DNA, the CDR3 is TGCAGTGCTAATCGACAGACTGAAAAACTGTTTTTT. Translation gives CSANRQTEKLFF.

This clonotype was found many times. This chain joins TRBV28 and TRBJ1-2, with 7 bases identical to TRBD1. Looked up from germline, CDR1 is MDHEN and CDR2 is SYDVKM. J lost 4 bases, V lost 5 bases, and 7 bases had no gene match. CDR3 length: 14 residues. CDR3 in amino acids: CASSPRTGIYGYTF. CDR3 sequence (DNA): TGTGCCAGCAGTCCACGGACAGGAATCTATGGCTACACCTTC.

This clonotype was seen many times. The V and J genes are TRBV4-1 and TRBJ2-3; 14 nucleotides match TRBD2. Germline CDR1 and CDR2: MGHRA and YSYEKL. The CDR3 is made up of 18 amino acids. Losses at the gene ends were 0 bases for V and 6 bases for J; bases not matched to a gene: 8. The CDR3 here is CASSQDVGGLAGDDTQYF. The CDR3 bases are TGCGCCAGCAGCCAAGATGTGGGGGGACTAGCGGGAGATGATACGCAGTATTTT.

This clonotype was seen many times. The chain combines TRBV5-5 with TRBJ2-6; TRBD2 is a possible D gene (6 bases). The CDR3 runs 17 residues. Trimming left V 4 bases short and J 1 base short, with 15 bases between. CDR1 is SGHKS and CDR2 is YYEKEE in the germline V gene (reference sequence). The chain's CDR3 is CASSSWGLRSGANVLTF. The CDR3 DNA reads as TGTGCCAGCAGCAGTTGGGGACTGCGGTCTGGGGCCAACGTCCTGACTTTC. Together with reference TRBV5-5 and TRBJ2-6, the CDR3 gives the full variable domain: DAGVTQSPTHLIKTRGQQVTLRCSPISGHKSVSWYQQVLGQGPQFIFQYYEKEERGRGNFPDRFSARQFPNYSSELNVNALLLGDSALYLCASSSWGLRSGANVLTFGAGSRLTVL.

This clonotype was detected many times. The chain carries TRBV5-1 and TRBJ2-7; D not resolved. Germline V CDR1 and CDR2: SGHRS, YFSETQ. Trimming left V 1 base short and J 2 bases short, with 7 bases between. The CDR3 length is 13 residues. The CDR3, as DNA: TGCGCCAGCAGCTTGTCGACACCCTACGAGCAGTACTTC. This translates into CASSLSTPYEQYF.

The table lists this clonotype with many counts. The gene calls are TRBV7-6 and TRBJ2-7; TRBD1 agrees at 8 bases. V gave up 5 bases and J gave up 3 bases; unmatched junction bases: 15. Germline V CDR1 and CDR2: SGHVS, FNYEAQ. This CDR3 region has 17 residues. The CDR3 protein is CASSPRPQGAQGYEQYF. The CDR3 coding sequence is TGTGCCAGCAGCCCGCGTCCTCAGGGGGCGCAGGGCTACGAGCAGTACTTC.

This chain links TRBV4-2 with TRBJ2-7; no clear D gene. The V end lost 5 bases, the J end lost 6 bases, and 23 bases lay between the germline ends. The CDR3 runs to 16 residues. In germline, CDR1 is LGHNA, CDR2 YNFKEQ. CDR3 nucleotide sequence: TGTGCCAGCAGCTCCCTAGTCACCCTGACCCTCCTCGAGCAGTACTTC. Translating it yields CASSSLVTLTLLEQYF.

This sequence joins TRBV7-2 and TRBJ2-1, with no clear D. This CDR3 is built from 15 residues. The V gene's germline CDR1 is SGHTA and CDR2 FQGNSA. Trimming stripped 7 bases from V and 0 bases from J, with 13 bases between. The CDR3 sequence is CASTRDSSSYNEQFF. DNA of the CDR3: TGTGCCAGCACCAGAGACTCGAGCTCCTACAATGAGCAGTTCTTC.

The chain employs TRBV12-3 or TRBV12-4 and TRBJ2-3, with D maybe TRBD2 (5 bases). Trimming cost V 6 bases and J 2 bases, with 9 bases left between them. The CDR3 totals 13 residues. DNA of the CDR3: TGTGCCAGCAGGCTGAGGGACACAGATACGCAGTATTTT. Its translation is CASRLRDTDTQYF.

Regarding this clonotype: A much larger clone sits a single nucleotide away, making a read error possible. The chain has TRBV7-2 and TRBJ2-7; tentatively, D is TRBD1 (5 bases). Trimming took off 5 bases at V and 2 bases at J, with 16 bases between the two ends. This CDR3 comprises 15 residues. From germline, CDR1 is SGHTA and CDR2 FQGNSA. This CDR3 is CASSLDNSGAYEQYF. In DNA form, the CDR3 reads TGTGCCAGCAGCCTGGACAACAGTGGCGCCTACGAGCAGTACTTC. The full variable domain, in which reference TRBV7-2 and TRBJ2-7 provide the parts outside the CDR3, is GAGVSQSPSNKVTEKGKDVELRCDPISGHTALYWYRQSLGQGLEFLIYFQGNSAPDKSGLPSDRFSAERTGGSVSTLTIQRTQQEDSAVYLCASSLDNSGAYEQYFGPGTRLTVT.

This clonotype appeared many times. This sequence joins TRBV4-2 and TRBJ2-3, with D tentatively TRBD2 (6 bases). From germline, CDR1 is LGHNA and CDR2 YNFKEQ. The CDR3 is 16 residues long. The ends were cut back, 1 base at V and 2 bases at J, with 13 bases in the middle. The chain's CDR3 is CASSQVSGLNTDTQYF. The CDR3 coding sequence is TGTGCCAGCAGCCAAGTGTCGGGACTTAACACAGATACGCAGTATTTT.

The rearrangement links TRBV7-2 to TRBJ1-3; the D is unclear. CDR1 SGHTA and CDR2 FQGNSA come from the germline V gene. V lost 5 bases, J lost 0 bases, and 14 bases lay in between. The CDR3 is made up of 16 amino acids. CDR3 region: CASSQQPPDSGNTIYF. In DNA form, the CDR3 reads TGTGCCAGCAGCCAACAACCCCCAGACTCTGGAAACACCATATATTTT.